This T cell receptor beta chain was obtained from a study of blood T cell repertoires in COVID-19. Study in general: Sites in the United States, Italy and Spain provided acute and convalescent COVID-19 samples.

Original processing notes: Nucleated cell counts were estimated from reference gene primer amplification. Generated by immunoSEQ multiplex PCR, the TCRdb table keeps only in-frame clones and is missing some. That table is the source of V, J and clone size, and D and trimming were worked out from the DNA. This sample carries about 300,000 clones, 85% of them seen once, and the ten largest clones take roughly 2.6%. Germline values: CDR1 MNHEY, CDR2 SVGAGI. The CDR3 sequence is 16 residues long. The ends lost 0 bases at V and 6 bases at J; junction bases unmatched: 9. The receptor comes from a woman in her forties or fifties who had recovered from COVID-19. The sample was PBMCs or T cells enriched from blood (not recorded which). J is TRBJ1-2 and V is TRBV6-5; 8 nucleotides line up with TRBD1. The CDR3 region has the DNA TGTGCCAGCAGTTACTCGATTAACAGGGGGGTGGATGGCTACACCTTC. It encodes CASSYSINRGVDGYTF.